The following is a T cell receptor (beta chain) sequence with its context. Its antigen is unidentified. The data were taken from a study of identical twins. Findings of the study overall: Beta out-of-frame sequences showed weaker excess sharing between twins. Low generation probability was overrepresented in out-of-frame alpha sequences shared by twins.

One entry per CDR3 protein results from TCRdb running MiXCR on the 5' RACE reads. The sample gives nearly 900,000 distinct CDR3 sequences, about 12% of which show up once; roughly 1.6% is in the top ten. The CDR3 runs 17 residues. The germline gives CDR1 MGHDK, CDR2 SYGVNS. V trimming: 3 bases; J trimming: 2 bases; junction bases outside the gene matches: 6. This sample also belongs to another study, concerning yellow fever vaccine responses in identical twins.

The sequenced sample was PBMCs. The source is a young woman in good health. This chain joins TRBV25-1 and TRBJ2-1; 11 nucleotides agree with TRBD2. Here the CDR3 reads CASSESSGGRTYNEQFF. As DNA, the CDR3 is TGTGCCAGCAGTGAGTCTAGCGGGGGGCGGACCTACAATGAGCAGTTCTTC.